This T cell receptor beta chain was recovered during a study of T cells in Graves' hyperthyroidism and ophthalmopathy. Study results and caveats: Blood shared most expanded thyroid clonotypes above 0.001.

Using RNA transcripts as the source, TCR beta CDR3 regions were amplified. Using the HTBI primer set, a first-round RT-PCR was run on the TCR CDR3. MiXCR was run by TCRdb on the multiplex PCR reads, yielding one entry per CDR3 protein. Among roughly 600,000 distinct CDR3 sequences, more than 14% were seen once, and the ten largest hold approximately 13%. On this clonotype itself: Its cognate antigen is unknown.

V was shortened by 2 bases and J by 6 bases, with 18 bases between the two germline ends. The germline CDR1 and CDR2 sequences are MNHEY and SVGEGT. This CDR3 is built from 16 residues. The TCR originated in a woman aged 45-60 years with Graves' ophthalmopathy. This chain connects TRBV6-2 or TRBV6-3 to TRBJ2-3, with D perhaps matching TRBD1 (5 bases). Material for sequencing was blood. The CDR3 bases are TGTGCCAGCAGTTACCCCACTATCCAGGGTACGGATACGCAGTATTTT. This sequence encodes CASSYPTIQGTDTQYF.